Below, 27 T cell receptor beta chains from the same sample are listed, as sequenced in a study of control samples from healthy donors and cancer patients. Generated by immunoSEQ multiplex PCR, the TCRdb table keeps only in-frame clones and is missing some. The data hold 170,000 or so clones, with approximately 92% observed a single time. The specimen sequenced was blood. Receptors were obtained from a man aged 18 to 30 in good health.

The chain carries TRBV5-1 and TRBJ2-3; no clear D. CDR1 is SGHRS and CDR2 is YFSETQ in the germline V gene. V was cut by 0 bases and J by 0 bases, with 5 bases left in between. The CDR3 extends over 14 amino acids. The CDR3 here is CASSLEDSTDTQYF. Written as DNA, the CDR3 is TGCGCCAGCAGCTTGGAGGACAGCACAGATACGCAGTATTTT.

The rearrangement joins TRBV19 to TRBJ2-5; D may match TRBD1 or TRBD2 (6 bases each). The length of the CDR3 is 15 residues. Germline V gives CDR1 LNHDA, CDR2 SQIVND (reference sequence). The germline V and J ends were trimmed by 5 bases and 5 bases, with 18 bases remaining between them. CDR3 region: CASSGRQGRWETQYF. As DNA, the CDR3 is TGTGCCAGTAGTGGCCGGCAGGGGAGGTGGGAGACCCAGTACTTC. Using reference TRBV19 and TRBJ2-5 for the parts outside the CDR3, the full variable domain is DGGITQSPKYLFRKEGQNVTLSCEQNLNHDAMYWYRQDPGQGLRLIYYSQIVNDFQKGDIAEGYSVSREKKESFPLTVTSAQKNPTAFYLCASSGRQGRWETQYFGPGTRLLVL.

The V and J genes are TRBV21-1 and TRBJ1-1; no DNA check was done on the table's D call, TRBD1. TRBV21-1 is reported as a pseudogene. This CDR3 comprises 16 residues. DNA for the CDR3: TGTGCCAGCATTACGACAGGGCCTTTTGGGAACACTGAAGCTTTCTTT. Its protein product is CASITTGPFGNTEAFF.

The gene calls are TRBV2 and TRBJ1-2; D ambiguous. In germline, CDR1 is SNHLY, CDR2 FYNNEI. V shed 7 bases and J shed 0 bases, with 12 bases lying between them. This CDR3 is 14 amino acids long. CDR3 region: CASIRMTSNYGYTF. CDR3 DNA sequence: TGTGCCAGCATAAGAATGACCTCTAACTATGGCTACACCTTC.

This clone was seen just once. The chain couples TRBV29-1 to TRBJ2-3; unclear D gene. The CDR3 is 11 residues long. The V end was cut by 2 bases, the J end by 5 bases, with 5 bases between. The germline CDR1 and CDR2 sequences are SQVTM and ANQGSEA. The CDR3 DNA sequence: TGCAGCGTTGAAAAGGGAGATACGCAGTATTTT. Translation gives CSVEKGDTQYF.

This clone was recorded only once. J is TRBJ2-7 and V is TRBV10-1; 7 positions agree with TRBD1. Germline V gene data show CDR1 as WNHNN and CDR2 as SYGVQD (reference sequence). CDR3 length equals 14 residues. V gave up 8 bases and J gave up 9 bases; unmatched junction bases: 16. CDR3 protein: CASHRGEWFLGQYF. The CDR3 bases are TGCGCCAGCCACAGGGGTGAGTGGTTCTTGGGGCAGTACTTC.

The rearrangement links TRBV12-3 or TRBV12-4 to TRBJ2-3, with D hard to call. The CDR3 spans 12 residues. V lost 4 bases and J 5 bases, leaving 7 bases between the germline ends. The CDR3 protein is CASSWTEDTQYF. Here the CDR3 DNA reads TGTGCCAGCAGTTGGACCGAAGATACGCAGTATTTT.

The chain is built from TRBV19 and TRBJ1-5; D call uncertain. Germline lookup yields CDR1 LNHDA and CDR2 SQIVND (reference sequence). V shed 3 bases and J shed 1 base, with 7 bases lying between them. The CDR3 is made up of 14 amino acids. CDR3 coding DNA: TGTGCCAGTAGTATGTCCGGGAGCAATCAGCCCCAGCATTTT. Translated: CASSMSGSNQPQHF.

Notes on this clone: This same CDR3 is encoded by further DNA sequences in the sample. The chain uses TRBV12-3 or TRBV12-4 and TRBJ2-3, with D perhaps assigned TRBD1 or TRBD2 (5 bases each). This CDR3 has 13 residues. Trimming stripped 3 bases from V and 6 bases from J, with 10 bases between. CDR3 residues: CASSLLAGDTQYF. CDR3 coding DNA: TGTGCCAGCAGTTTGCTAGCAGGGGATACGCAGTATTTT.

The chain joins TRBV21-1 to TRBJ1-2. TRBV21-1 represents a pseudogene. The CDR3 is 15 residues long. The CDR3 region is CASSRFRGGRGGYTF. Here the CDR3 DNA reads TGTGCCAGCAGCAGGTTCCGGGGGGGCAGGGGCGGCTACACCTTC.

The genes are TRBV6-5 and TRBJ2-1; D remains unclear. V was pared by 8 bases and J by 7 bases, with 18 bases between. In germline, CDR1 is MNHEY, CDR2 SVGAGI. The CDR3 is 14 residues long. CDR3 DNA sequence: TGTGCCAGCGGCCTACGGCAGGCGAGTAATGAGCAGTTCTTC. It yields the protein CASGLRQASNEQFF.

The chain is built from TRBV5-1 and TRBJ2-3; tentatively, D is TRBD2 (6 bases). V lost 0 bases and J lost 1, with 12 bases in between. The germline V gene has CDR1 SGHRS and CDR2 YFSETQ. The CDR3 has 16 residues. Written as DNA, the CDR3 is TGCGCCAGCAGCTTGGCGGGAGCCCGGGGCACAGATACGCAGTATTTT. This sequence encodes CASSLAGARGTDTQYF. The variable domain in full, with the rest retrieved from reference TRBV5-1 and TRBJ2-3, is KAGVTQTPRYLIKTRGQQVTLSCSPISGHRSVSWYQQTPGQGLQFLFEYFSETQRNKGNFPGRFSGRQFSNSRSEMNVSTLELGDSALYLCASSLAGARGTDTQYFGPGTRLTVL.

The count of this clone is one. The chain links TRBV15 to TRBJ2-1, with D maybe TRBD2 (6 bases). Looked up from germline, CDR1 is LNHNV and CDR2 is YYDKDF (reference sequence). The CDR3 covers 16 residues. V shed 0 bases and J shed 3 bases, with 12 bases lying between them. The CDR3 loop is CATSRDVMGGYNEQFF. The CDR3 nucleotides read TGTGCCACCAGCAGAGATGTCATGGGGGGCTACAATGAGCAGTTCTTC. Drawing the rest from reference TRBV15 and TRBJ2-1, the complete variable domain is DAMVIQNPRYQVTQFGKPVTLSCSQTLNHNVMYWYQQKSSQAPKLLFHYYDKDFNNEADTPDNFQSRRPNTSFCFLDIRSPGLGDTAMYLCATSRDVMGGYNEQFFGPGTRLTVL.

This sequence joins TRBV11-2 and TRBJ2-5; no firm D call. The CDR3 loop spans 15 amino acids. The V end was cut by 0 bases, the J end by 5 bases, with 13 bases between. Germline CDR1 is SGHAT and CDR2 is FQNNGV. This CDR3 reads CASSLDLVRLETQYF. CDR3 DNA: TGTGCCAGCAGCTTAGATCTGGTTCGCCTGGAGACCCAGTACTTC.

On this clone: The sample has other DNA sequences that encode this CDR3 too. This chain uses TRBV5-1 with TRBJ2-7, with D possibly called TRBD1 or TRBD2 (5 bases each). This CDR3 is 14 amino acids long. V was clipped by 0 bases and J by 2 bases, with 9 bases between them. CDR1 is SGHRS and CDR2 is YFSETQ in the germline V gene. The DNA for the CDR3 is TGCGCCAGCAGCTTGGGGGACCGCCCCTACGAGCAGTACTTC. Amino acids: CASSLGDRPYEQYF.

The chain carries TRBV11-1 and TRBJ1-1; possibly TRBD1 for D (6 bases). The CDR3 has 13 amino acids. Trimming pared 1 base from V and 6 bases from J, leaving 9 bases between. In germline, CDR1 is SGHAT, CDR2 FQDESV (reference sequence). CDR3 DNA sequence: TGTGCCAGCAGCTTAGTTACAGGGTCTGAAGCTTTCTTT. Protein: CASSLVTGSEAFF.

The chain employs TRBV10-3 and TRBJ1-1; D gene uncertain. The length of the CDR3 is 12 residues. The germline CDR1 and CDR2 sequences are ENHRY and SYGVKD. V lost 6 bases, J lost 7 bases, and 12 bases lay in between. CDR3 in DNA: TGTGCCATCAGCACATTGAACGGTGAAGCTTTCTTT. Translating it yields CAISTLNGEAFF.

This chain uses TRBV3-1 (or the pseudogene TRBV3-2) with TRBJ1-4, with 8 bases aligning to TRBD1. V was clipped by 4 bases and J by 8 bases; unmatched bases: 3. The V gene's germline CDR1 is LGHDT and CDR2 YNNKEL (reference sequence). This CDR3 has 13 residues. The CDR3 region has the DNA TGTGCCAGCAGCCGGGGACAGGAGGAAAAACTGTTTTTT. As protein: CASSRGQEEKLFF.

The chain has TRBV7-9 and TRBJ2-7; 10 nucleotides line up with TRBD1. Trimming at V came to 4 bases and at J to 3 bases, leaving 6 bases not matched to a gene. Germline V lookup: CDR1 SEHNR, CDR2 FQNEAQ (reference sequence). The CDR3 has 15 amino acids. In DNA, the CDR3 is TGTGCCAGCAGCTCCCTCCGGACAGGGGGCTACGAGCAGTACTTC. Translating gives CASSSLRTGGYEQYF.

The chain couples TRBV21-1 to TRBJ2-4. TRBV21-1 is a listed pseudogene. The CDR3 spans 17 residues. The CDR3 nucleotides are TGTGCCAGCAGCAAGACCTTAGCTACAGCAAAGAAAAACATTCAGTACTTC. Translating it yields CASSKTLATAKKNIQYF.

The chain joins TRBV29-1 to TRBJ2-1, with D perhaps given as TRBD1 or TRBD2 (5 bases each). Germline values: CDR1 SQVTM, CDR2 ANQGSEA. The CDR3 contains 17 residues. The V end lost 6 bases, the J end lost 0 bases, and 21 bases lay between the germline ends. CDR3 loop: CSVAPTRDGTSYNEQFF. In DNA form, the CDR3 reads TGCAGCGTCGCCCCAACTAGGGACGGCACCTCCTACAATGAGCAGTTCTTC.

This clone was observed once. This chain joins TRBV7-9 and TRBJ2-7, with TRBD1 identical over 9 bases. J lost 6 bases, V lost 1 base, and 7 bases had no gene match. This CDR3 has 15 residues. Looked up from germline, CDR1 is SEHNR and CDR2 is FQNEAQ (reference sequence). CDR3 nucleotides: TGTGCCAGCAGCTTAGTGGGACAGGGCTCATCCGAGCAGTACTTC. It specifies CASSLVGQGSSEQYF.

The chain's CDR3 is CASSWGAGASNEKLFF. The CDR3 coding sequence is TGTGCCAGCAGCTGGGGGGCAGGCGCTAGTAATGAAAAACTGTTTTTT. This chain joins TRBV11-2 and TRBJ1-4, with D possibly matching TRBD1 (6 bases). The V gene's germline CDR1 is SGHAT and CDR2 FQNNGV. V was cut by 4 bases and J by 4 bases, with 16 bases left in between. This CDR3 comprises 16 residues.

The V call is TRBV28, the J call TRBJ1-6, with D possibly TRBD1 on 5 matching bases. Germline CDR1 and CDR2: MDHEN and SYDVKM. The ends were cut back, 5 bases at V and 5 bases at J, with 16 bases in the middle. The CDR3 is 16 residues long. The DNA for the CDR3 is TGTGCCAGCAGTCTTAGTGGGGGAGGGGATAATTCACCCCTCCACTTT. The encoded protein is CASSLSGGGDNSPLHF.

V and J are TRBV9 and TRBJ1-6; D is unresolved. Trimming removed 4 bases at V and 8 bases at J, with 7 bases between. CDR3 length: 12 amino acids. The germline V gene has CDR1 SGDLS and CDR2 YYNGEE. CDR3 in amino acids: CASSPGDSPLHF. The CDR3 DNA sequence: TGTGCCAGCAGCCCTGGTGATTCACCCCTCCACTTT.

The J gene is TRBJ2-2, the V gene TRBV21-1; TRBD1, the table's D call, lacks a check against the DNA. TRBV21-1 counts as a pseudogene. The CDR3 sequence is 15 residues long. CDR3 DNA sequence: TGTGCCAGCAGCAAAGCACCTGATCACAGCGGGGAGCTGTTTTTT. Its translation is CASSKAPDHSGELFF.

This rearrangement joins TRBV6-2 or TRBV6-3 to TRBJ1-1, with D possibly matching TRBD1 (5 bases). The CDR3 is made up of 14 amino acids. V shed 7 bases and J shed 1 base, with 13 bases lying between them. Germline V gives CDR1 MNHEY, CDR2 SVGEGT. The CDR3 bases are TGTGCCAGCACCCCCGTTGGGGGGAACACTGAAGCTTTCTTT. It codes for CASTPVGGNTEAFF.